This T cell receptor beta chain derives from a study of blood T cell dynamics during melanoma immunotherapy. Losses at the gene ends were 7 bases for V and 0 bases for J; bases not matched to a gene: 12. The CDR3 runs 19 residues. Germline CDR1 LNHDA, CDR2 SQIVND (reference sequence). Time point of the sample: week 3, after first cycle of checkpoint inhibitor. DNA loading was fixed at 350 ng for all bulk PBMC samples. Assay: immunoSEQ multiplex PCR; the TCRdb copy retains only in-frame clones and omits some. The profile shows approximately 11,000 clones, over 70% of them singletons. The sequences come from blood, collected from a patient treated with checkpoint blockade. The rearrangement joins TRBV19 to TRBJ2-1; TRBD2 aligns across 13 bases. The TCR comes from a human donor with melanoma. CDR3 bases: TGTGCCAGTACCCCAACGGGACTAGCGGGGATGAGCTCCTACAATGAGCAGTTCTTC. This codes for CASTPTGLAGMSSYNEQFF.